Only one count was recorded for the clone carrying this T cell receptor (beta chain). All enrollees were about 18 to 100 years old and from some 24 US areas. Someone with COVID-19 had been met by exposed participants within 2 weeks before study entry. The data are from a study of blood T cell repertoires in COVID-19. The junction had 8 bases not matched to a gene; V was cut back by 4 bases and J by 3 bases. CDR1 and CDR2 (germline): LGHNA, YNFKEQ. The CDR3 runs to 15 residues. In the original processing: Nucleated cell number was recorded as an estimate derived from reference gene primer amplification. Only in-frame clones appear in the TCRdb table, and some are missing; sequencing was by immunoSEQ multiplex PCR. The D gene and trimming were derived from the DNA, and the V and J assignments and clone size from that table. The sample gives 260,000 or so clones, about four fifths of which show up once; 3% to 4.5% is in the top ten.

This sequence was found in a woman between 35 and 50 years old who had been exposed to COVID-19. Sequenced: PBMCs or T cells enriched from blood (not recorded which). The chain combines TRBV4-2 with TRBJ1-2, with 7 bases aligning to TRBD1. CDR3 in DNA: TGTGCCAGCAGCCCGGGAACAGGGGAGCACTATGGCTACACCTTC. This translates into CASSPGTGEHYGYTF.